The T cell receptor (beta chain) described here comes from a study of blood T cells in healthy people across ages. Study-wide points: Investigators viewed diversity estimates from one million T cells as underestimates, the study reported. It was the long-lived donors that had more naive CD4+ cells and higher diversity than aged donors.

Germline assignment: CDR1 PRHDT and CDR2 FYEKMQ (reference sequence). This CDR3 is 15 amino acids long. A second roughly 6 to 12 cycle PCR used barcoded and J-beta primers. Per sample, CDR3-containing paired-end reads numbered at least 2.5 million. TCRdb used MiXCR to reprocess the 5' RACE reads, holding one entry per CDR3 protein. Of some 930,000 distinct CDR3 sequences listed, just under 30% are singletons. This clonotype was seen once. The antigen remains unidentified. A read error may be the cause here, since a much bigger clone is one base away. These data were also reused for a study on T cells of mothers and their children. From that paper: Not a single persistent microchimeric T cell clone was detected.

V gene TRBV13 combines with J gene TRBJ1-2; D might be TRBD1 (6 bases). Material: blood. This TCR was sampled from a woman aged 40-49 years in good health. The CDR3 DNA is TGTGCCAGCAACTTAGGCCGAGGGGGAGGGCATGGCTACACCTTC. This gives the protein CASNLGRGGGHGYTF.